The 27 T cell receptor beta chains given below trace back to one sample, sequenced in a study of CD4+ T cells in melanoma. Method: immunoSEQ multiplex PCR; TCRdb's copy keeps in-frame clones and lacks some. The sample lists approximately 110,000 clones, about 90% occurring once. The sequenced sample consisted of peripheral blood. These receptor sequences come from a human donor with melanoma.

The V gene is TRBV19, the J gene TRBJ1-1, with 9 bases that match TRBD1. This CDR3 is 16 amino acids long. Germline lookup yields CDR1 LNHDA and CDR2 SQIVND (reference sequence). The V and J ends lost 4 bases and 2 bases, in that order; junction bases with no gene match: 8. In DNA, the CDR3 is TGTGCCAGTAGTAGATTCCCGGGACAGGGAAACACTGAAGCTTTCTTT. Encoded protein: CASSRFPGQGNTEAFF.

The chain recombines TRBV29-1 with TRBJ2-5; D is ambiguous. The germline V and J ends were trimmed by 6 bases and 2 bases, with 16 bases remaining between them. The germline CDR1 and CDR2 sequences are SQVTM and ANQGSEA. This CDR3 has 14 amino acids. CDR3: CSVEMLGFQETQYF. CDR3 nucleotides: TGCAGCGTCGAAATGCTAGGGTTTCAAGAGACCCAGTACTTC.

The rearrangement links TRBV5-1 to TRBJ2-2; 7 bases fit TRBD2. After removal of 0 bases from V and 9 bases from J, the junction contained 14 bases not matched to a gene. This CDR3 is built from 17 residues. Germline values: CDR1 SGHRS, CDR2 YFSETQ. CDR3 sequence (DNA): TGCGCCAGCAGCTTGGGGCCGAGCGGGGATTATCGGTGGGAGCTGTTTTTT. Translation: CASSLGPSGDYRWELFF.

The chain employs TRBV29-1 and TRBJ2-1, with 14 positions matching TRBD2. Germline V lookup: CDR1 SQVTM, CDR2 ANQGSEA. There are 20 residues in the CDR3. The V gene end was trimmed by 5 bases and the J gene end by 9 bases; junction bases not matched to a gene: 24. CDR3 DNA: TGCAGCGTTCACCCTACGACGGGACTAGCGGGAGCTTGGGTGGGGGGTGAGCAGTTCTTC. Translating it yields CSVHPTTGLAGAWVGGEQFF.

The DNA of the CDR3 is TGTGCCAGCACCGTGGGAACAGTCATGTTCAATGAGCAGTTCTTC. Translating gives CASTVGTVMFNEQFF. V and J are TRBV28 and TRBJ2-1; no definite D call. Trimming stripped 7 bases from V and 6 bases from J, with 19 bases between. Germline V CDR1 and CDR2: MDHEN, SYDVKM. The CDR3 contains 15 residues. Looking up the rest from reference TRBV28 and TRBJ2-1 gives the full variable domain: DVKVTQSSRYLVKRTGEKVFLECVQDMDHENMFWYRQDPGLGLRLIYFSYDVKMKEKGDIPEGYSVSREKKERFSLILESASTNQTSMYLCASTVGTVMFNEQFFGPGTRLTVL.

This chain connects TRBV7-3 to TRBJ2-5; the D is unclear. Germline V gives CDR1 SGHTA, CDR2 FQGTGA. V lost 1 base and J lost 5, with 8 bases in between. There are 13 residues in the CDR3. CDR3 DNA sequence: TGTGCCAGCAGCTTAAGCCCGGCGGAGACCCAGTACTTC. Translated: CASSLSPAETQYF.

The chain combines TRBV7-9 with TRBJ1-3, with 10 bases lining up with TRBD1. The germline V gene has CDR1 SEHNR and CDR2 FQNEAQ (reference sequence). The CDR3 is 16 residues long. The V gene end was trimmed by 1 base and the J gene end by 3 bases; junction bases not matched to a gene: 3. The CDR3 sequence is CASSLGTGGSGNTIYF. CDR3 nucleotides: TGTGCCAGCAGCTTAGGGACAGGGGGAAGTGGAAACACCATATATTTT. Full variable domain (missing parts from reference TRBV7-9 and TRBJ1-3): DTGVSQNPRHKITKRGQNVTFRCDPISEHNRLYWYRQTLGQGPEFLTYFQNEAQLEKSRLLSDRFSAERPKGSFSTLEIQRTEQGDSAMYLCASSLGTGGSGNTIYFGEGSWLTVV.

V gene TRBV4-3 combines with J gene TRBJ2-2, with 8 bases identical to TRBD2. With V trimmed by 4 bases and J by 0 bases, 10 bases remained unmatched. CDR1 LGHNA and CDR2 YSLEER come from the germline V gene. The CDR3 spans 18 residues. CDR3 nucleotides: TGCGCCAGCAGCCCAAGAATGTTCGGGGGGGCGAACACCGGGGAGCTGTTTTTT. Translated, it gives CASSPRMFGGANTGELFF.

The chain employs TRBV7-2 and TRBJ2-7, with D perhaps TRBD2 (6 bases). The CDR3 has 15 amino acids. CDR1 is SGHTA, CDR2 FQGNSA, per germline. The germline V and J ends were trimmed by 3 bases and 2 bases, with 14 bases remaining between them. The CDR3 bases are TGTGCCAGCAGCTTCGGCGATCGCGGGACCTACGAGCAGTACTTC. The encoded protein is CASSFGDRGTYEQYF.

The chain combines TRBV14 with TRBJ2-3; D possibly corresponds to TRBD1 (5 bases). The germline V gene has CDR1 SGHDN and CDR2 FVKESK. The CDR3 consists of 14 residues. Trimming cost V 1 base and J 7 bases, with 12 bases left between them. The CDR3 DNA follows: TGTGCCAGCAGCCAAGTGCAGGGTACGAATACGCAGTATTTT. Protein product: CASSQVQGTNTQYF.

The chain is built from TRBV9 and TRBJ2-1, with D hard to call. Per germline, CDR1 SGDLS and CDR2 YYNGEE. Trimming stripped 0 bases from V and 5 bases from J, with 6 bases between. CDR3 length: 13 residues. The CDR3 is CASSVANDNEQFF. CDR3 sequence (DNA): TGTGCCAGCAGCGTAGCTAATGACAATGAGCAGTTCTTC.

The rearrangement links TRBV5-1 to TRBJ2-2; D is uncertain. This CDR3 has 13 residues. The germline V and J ends were trimmed by 0 bases and 2 bases, with 2 bases remaining between them. Germline CDR1 is SGHRS and CDR2 is YFSETQ. This CDR3 reads CASSLANTGELFF. In DNA, the CDR3 is TGCGCCAGCAGCTTGGCCAACACCGGGGAGCTGTTTTTT.

The chain carries TRBV7-2 and TRBJ2-2, with TRBD2 identical over 11 bases. CDR1 and CDR2 from the germline V gene are SGHTA and FQGNSA. V lost 5 bases to trimming and J lost 5 bases; unmatched junction nucleotides: 7. This CDR3 has 16 amino acids. CDR3 in amino acids: CASSRGLAGGTGELFF. In DNA form, the CDR3 reads TGTGCCAGCAGCCGCGGACTAGCGGGTGGGACCGGGGAGCTGTTTTTT.

The genes are TRBV19 and TRBJ2-7, with TRBD1 matching over 9 bases. V shed 6 bases, J shed 5 bases, and the junction held 17 bases outside the gene matches. Per germline, CDR1 LNHDA and CDR2 SQIVND (reference sequence). There are 17 residues in the CDR3. The CDR3 DNA follows: TGTGCCAGTAGCTTAAGGGGGAGGACAGGGGTGATCAACGAGCAGTACTTC. Its translation is CASSLRGRTGVINEQYF.

DNA of the CDR3: TGTGCCAGCAGCAGCGGACAGGTGGGCACAGATACGCAGTATTTT. Its protein product is CASSSGQVGTDTQYF. The gene calls are TRBV7-9 and TRBJ2-3; TRBD1 matches 7 bases. Germline-derived CDR1 and CDR2 are SEHNR and FQNEAQ (reference sequence). CDR3 length equals 15 residues. The J segment lost 1 base and the V segment lost 5 bases, leaving 6 bases of the junction unmatched.

The chain uses TRBV19 and TRBJ2-3; D is perhaps TRBD1 (7 bases). The germline V gene encodes CDR1 LNHDA and CDR2 SQIVND (reference sequence). The CDR3 loop spans 17 amino acids. Trimming stripped 6 bases from V and 6 bases from J, with 25 bases between. The CDR3 region has the DNA TGTGCCAGTAGAAGGGACTCCGGGACAGCGAACGTTGATACGCAGTATTTT. It translates to CASRRDSGTANVDTQYF.

This clone was seen only a few times. The V and J genes are TRBV7-3 and TRBJ2-1; D not resolved. There are 12 residues in the CDR3. Germline V gene sequence: CDR1 SGHTA, CDR2 FQGTGA. V lost 5 bases to trimming and J lost 16 bases, with 18 bases between them. CDR3 nucleotides: TGTGCCAGCAGCCTATCTTCCCCCCCGGTTTTCTTC. This translates into CASSLSSPPVFF.

This chain uses TRBV7-9 with TRBJ1-2; TRBD1 is a possible D gene (5 bases). Germline CDR1 reads SEHNR; CDR2 reads FQNEAQ (reference sequence). V was cut by 5 bases and J by 5 bases, with 18 bases left in between. CDR3 length: 15 residues. For the CDR3, the DNA is TGTGCCAGCAGCCACTCGGTCAGGGAGGATTATGGCTACACCTTC. This sequence encodes CASSHSVREDYGYTF. Combining the CDR3 with reference TRBV7-9 and TRBJ1-2 gives the whole variable domain DTGVSQNPRHKITKRGQNVTFRCDPISEHNRLYWYRQTLGQGPEFLTYFQNEAQLEKSRLLSDRFSAERPKGSFSTLEIQRTEQGDSAMYLCASSHSVREDYGYTFGSGTRLTVV.

This clone was counted between two and nine times. The rearrangement uses TRBV29-1 and TRBJ1-1; D remains ambiguous. The CDR3 is made up of 13 amino acids. V lost 6 bases to trimming and J lost 10 bases, with 21 bases between them. The germline V gene encodes CDR1 SQVTM and CDR2 ANQGSEA. The CDR3 DNA sequence: TGCAGCGTGTACTGGACGGGTTTGGGCGCAGCTTTCTTT. Translated, it gives CSVYWTGLGAAFF.

This clone was found once. The chain joins TRBV5-4 to TRBJ1-5; D perhaps matches TRBD1 (5 bases). With 4 bases removed from V and 2 bases from J, the gap between germline ends came to 13 bases. The germline V gene encodes CDR1 SGHNT and CDR2 YYREEE (reference sequence). CDR3 size: 15 residues. The CDR3 nucleotides are TGTGCCAGCAGCCGGTGGCAGGGCGGCAATCAGCCCCAGCATTTT. Residues: CASSRWQGGNQPQHF. Supplemented by reference TRBV5-4 and TRBJ1-5, the full variable domain reads ETGVTQSPTHLIKTRGQQVTLRCSSQSGHNTVSWYQQALGQGPQFIFQYYREEENGRGNFPPRFSGLQFPNYSSELNVNALELDDSALYLCASSRWQGGNQPQHFGDGTRLSIL.

J is TRBJ2-7 and V is TRBV20-1; D is possibly TRBD1 (6 bases). Germline V lookup: CDR1 DFQATT, CDR2 SNEGSKA (reference sequence). The V and J ends lost 6 bases and 8 bases respectively, with 11 bases between them. The CDR3 covers 10 residues. CDR3 protein: CSAGGAQQYF. The CDR3 coding sequence is TGCAGTGCAGGGGGAGCGCAGCAGTACTTC.

Notes on this clone: Other nucleotide sequences in the sample specify the same CDR3. This chain links TRBV2 with TRBJ2-7; TRBD1 matches 9 bases. The CDR3 has 12 residues. Unmatched junction bases numbered 1, after V lost 6 bases and J lost 4 bases. The germline V gene encodes CDR1 SNHLY and CDR2 FYNNEI. Here the CDR3 DNA reads TGTGCCAGCAGGGACAGGGGTTACGAGCAGTACTTC. It codes for CASRDRGYEQYF.

The chain joins TRBV5-4 to TRBJ1-1; D is ambiguous. Trimming removed 0 bases at V and 4 bases at J, with 7 bases between. Germline values: CDR1 SGHNT, CDR2 YYREEE (reference sequence). The CDR3 totals 13 residues. The CDR3 loop is CASSLVGITEAFF. The DNA for the CDR3 is TGTGCCAGCAGCTTGGTAGGGATCACTGAAGCTTTCTTT. Variable domain in full (rest from reference TRBV5-4 and TRBJ1-1): ETGVTQSPTHLIKTRGQQVTLRCSSQSGHNTVSWYQQALGQGPQFIFQYYREEENGRGNFPPRFSGLQFPNYSSELNVNALELDDSALYLCASSLVGITEAFFGQGTRLTVV.

The chain couples TRBV5-1 to TRBJ2-7; 10 bases agree with TRBD1. The germline V gene has CDR1 SGHRS and CDR2 YFSETQ. V trimming: 4 bases; J trimming: 6 bases; junction bases outside the gene matches: 7. The CDR3 totals 14 residues. The CDR3 reads CASSGGQGKFEQYF. The CDR3, as DNA: TGCGCCAGCAGCGGGGGACAGGGGAAATTCGAGCAGTACTTC.

This clone was picked up a small number of times. This sequence joins TRBV19 and TRBJ2-7; no firm D call. Germline V gene lookup returns CDR1 LNHDA and CDR2 SQIVND (reference sequence). With 5 bases removed from V and 6 bases from J, the gap between germline ends came to 14 bases. This CDR3 contains 13 residues. The DNA of the CDR3 is TGTGCCAGTAGTGCTCGGTACAACCTCGAGCAGTACTTC. Protein product: CASSARYNLEQYF.

The chain uses TRBV7-2 and TRBJ2-3; D not resolved. Germline V gene data show CDR1 as SGHTA and CDR2 as FQGNSA. The CDR3 has 13 residues. Deletions cut 5 bases from V and 5 bases from J, with 11 bases between. The CDR3 is CASSAQIGDTQYF. CDR3 bases: TGTGCCAGCAGCGCCCAAATCGGAGATACGCAGTATTTT.

The rearrangement joins TRBV9 to TRBJ2-2; TRBD2 matches at 9 bases. Germline V gives CDR1 SGDLS, CDR2 YYNGEE. CDR3 size: 17 residues. The ends lost 0 bases at V and 4 bases at J; junction bases unmatched: 7. CDR3 DNA sequence: TGTGCCAGCAGCGTAGGCGGGGGGGCCTGGTCCACCGGGGAGCTGTTTTTT. Its protein is CASSVGGGAWSTGELFF.